This is a list of T cell receptor beta chains from one sample in a study of OX40 agonist ivuxolimab in advanced cancers. Libraries were prepared by immunoSEQ multiplex PCR; TCRdb keeps only in-frame clonotypes and omits some of them. Among 20,000 to 25,000 clones listed, under 80% were seen once. Here the sequenced sample was CD4+ or CD8+ T cells sorted from blood, taken in a trial of the OX40 agonist ivuxolimab. These receptors came from an adult with an advanced solid tumor such as melanoma, head and neck, liver or kidney cancer. The CDR3 runs from the conserved cysteine through the conserved F or W. D genes are given only for firm matches. Expanded clones get a size class; other rows say once, few or many, or leave the size out.

>once|TRBJ2-4|.|TRBV2
CASSEGDRLVQYF
TGTGCCAGCAGTGAGGGGGACCGCTTGGTTCAGTACTTC
>.|TRBJ2-5|TRBD2|TRBV10-3
CAISESEAGGQETQYF
TGTGCCATCAGTGAGTCGGAAGCGGGGGGGCAAGAGACCCAGTACTTC
>.|TRBJ2-7|TRBD1|TRBV11-3
CASSPRTGSGEQYF
TGTGCCAGCAGCCCCCGGACAGGGAGCGGTGAGCAGTACTTC
>.|TRBJ1-1|.|TRBV11-1
CASSPYLNTEAFF
TGTGCCAGCAGCCCTTACTTGAACACTGAAGCTTTCTTT
>once|TRBJ1-2|.|TRBV5-4
CASSLGLGSGGYTF
TGTGCCAGCAGCTTGGGCCTGGGGTCGGGTGGCTACACCTTC
>.|TRBJ2-5|TRBD1|TRBV7-2
CASSSGQARETQYF
TGTGCCAGCAGCTCCGGACAGGCTAGGGAGACCCAGTACTTC
>.|TRBJ2-5|.|TRBV28
CASSEGFRRETQYF
TGTGCCAGCAGTGAGGGGTTTCGGAGAGAGACCCAGTACTTC
>.|TRBJ2-2|TRBD1|TRBV7-2
CASRGQGGDTGELFF
TGTGCCAGCAGGGGACAGGGAGGCGACACCGGGGAGCTGTTTTTT
>few|TRBJ1-2|.|TRBV21-1
CASSKERMAQDYGYTF
TGTGCCAGCAGCAAAGAAAGGATGGCGCAAGACTATGGCTACACCTTC
>.|TRBJ1-1|.|TRBV9
CASSGGRTNTEAFF
TGTGCCAGCAGCGGGGGACGGACAAACACTGAAGCTTTCTTT
>.|TRBJ1-5|.|TRBV19
CASSIGGIPINQPQHF
TGTGCCAGTAGTATTGGAGGGATCCCAATTAATCAGCCCCAGCATTTT
>.|TRBJ1-2|.|TRBV9
CASSVDGSLEGSYTF
TGTGCCAGCAGCGTAGATGGATCCCTGGAGGGTAGCTACACCTTC
>.|TRBJ1-2|.|TRBV5-5
CASSRDGGGSYGYTF
TGTGCCAGCAGCCGCGATGGAGGAGGGAGCTATGGCTACACCTTC
>.|TRBJ1-1|.|TRBV18
CASSPRETVGLNTEAFF
TGTGCCAGCTCACCAAGGGAGACAGTCGGATTAAACACTGAAGCTTTCTTT
>.|TRBJ2-2|.|TRBV7-9
CASSLGSWRGQDTGELFF
TGTGCCAGCAGCTTAGGGAGTTGGAGGGGGCAGGACACCGGGGAGCTGTTTTTT
>.|TRBJ1-1|.|TRBV14
CASSQDLPNTEAFF
TGTGCCAGCAGCCAAGATCTACCGAACACTGAAGCTTTCTTT
>.|TRBJ2-7|.|TRBV7-9
CASSLLPSYEQYF
TGTGCCAGCAGCTTACTCCCTTCCTACGAGCAGTACTTC
>.|TRBJ2-7|TRBD2|TRBV7-8
CASSLDSGLTYEQYF
TGTGCCAGCAGCTTAGATAGCGGGTTAACCTACGAGCAGTACTTC
>.|TRBJ2-2|TRBD2|TRBV9
CASSAPAGTSGSNTGELFF
TGTGCCAGCAGCGCCCCCGCAGGGACTAGCGGGAGTAACACCGGGGAGCTGTTTTTT
>.|TRBJ1-5|.|TRBV6-6
CASTKRGDMGNQPQHF
TGTGCCAGCACTAAACGGGGGGATATGGGCAATCAGCCCCAGCATTTT
>once|TRBJ2-5|.|TRBV18
CASSPHDPRVGETQYF
TGTGCCAGCTCACCACACGATCCCCGCGTTGGGGAGACCCAGTACTTC
>.|TRBJ1-3|TRBD1|TRBV5-4
CASSSTTGAGNTIYF
TGTGCCAGCAGCTCGACGACAGGGGCTGGAAACACCATATATTTT
>.|TRBJ1-2|.|TRBV11-1
CASSLGPANYGYTF
TGTGCCAGCAGCTTAGGTCCAGCTAACTATGGCTACACCTTC
>.|TRBJ1-2|.|TRBV20-1
CSAPGGYGYTF
TGCAGTGCCCCCGGGGGCTATGGCTACACCTTC
>.|TRBJ2-7|.|TRBV4-3
CASSQDYRRAYEQYF
TGCGCCAGCAGCCAAGATTATAGACGGGCCTACGAGCAGTACTTC
>few|TRBJ2-7|.|TRBV6-5
CASSYSRGTYEQYF
TGTGCCAGCAGTTACTCAAGGGGAACCTACGAGCAGTACTTC
>.|TRBJ1-2|.|TRBV7-2
CASSLGPLYGYTF
TGTGCCAGCAGCTTAGGTCCTCTCTATGGCTACACCTTC
>.|TRBJ1-1|TRBD1|TRBV6-1
CASNRDRLNTEAFF
TGTGCCAGCAACCGGGACAGACTGAACACTGAAGCTTTCTTT
>.|TRBJ2-7|.|TRBV9
CASSVHRASYEQYF
TGTGCCAGCAGCGTACACAGGGCCTCCTACGAGCAGTACTTC
>.|TRBJ1-2|TRBD1|TRBV18
CASSPLDRGSYGYTF
TGTGCCAGCTCACCCCTGGACAGGGGAAGCTATGGCTACACCTTC
>.|TRBJ1-6|TRBD1|TRBV5-4
CASSLPRQGGSSPLHF
TGTGCCAGCAGCTTGCCGAGGCAGGGGGGGAGTTCACCCCTCCACTTT
>.|TRBJ1-1|TRBD1|TRBV14
CASSRRGSFTEAFF
TGTGCCAGCAGCCGCAGGGGGAGTTTCACTGAAGCTTTCTTT
>.|TRBJ1-2|.|TRBV6-6
CASSYGTSDYGYTF
TGTGCCAGCAGTTACGGGACATCAGACTATGGCTACACCTTC
>once|TRBJ1-6|TRBD1|TRBV7-8
CASSQTGGSSYNSPLHF
TGTGCCAGCAGTCAAACAGGGGGTAGCTCCTATAATTCACCCCTCCACTTT
>.|TRBJ1-2|.|TRBV5-4
CASSFPGQNGYTF
TGTGCCAGCAGCTTCCCGGGACAAAATGGCTACACCTTC
>.|TRBJ2-3|.|TRBV11-2
CASSLRPNMGQGTDTQYF
TGTGCCAGCAGCTTAAGGCCAAACATGGGTCAGGGGACAGATACGCAGTATTTT
>medium-sized|TRBJ1-6|.|TRBV27
CASSLRPYNSPLHF
TGTGCCAGCAGTTTACGACCCTATAATTCACCCCTCCACTTT
>once|TRBJ1-5|.|TRBV4-1
CASSQVDEGRNRRAQHF
TGCGCCAGCAGCCAAGTGGATGAGGGGAGAAATAGGCGGGCCCAGCATTTT
>.|TRBJ2-1|TRBD1|TRBV5-4
CASSSRDRYNEQFF
TGTGCCAGCAGCAGCCGGGACAGGTACAATGAGCAGTTCTTC
>.|TRBJ1-5|.|TRBV7-9
CASSFPSGAQHF
TGTGCCAGCAGCTTCCCCTCCGGGGCCCAGCATTTT
>.|TRBJ1-1|.|TRBV25-1
CASSGSLSIAGTEAFF
TGTGCCAGCAGTGGATCCCTGTCCATCGCCGGCACTGAAGCTTTCTTT
>once|TRBJ2-5|TRBD2|TRBV7-2
CASSLGREGETQYF
TGTGCCAGCAGCTTAGGCAGGGAGGGGGAGACCCAGTACTTC
>.|TRBJ1-2|.|TRBV15
CATSRGMGIGSQLSGGYTF
TGTGCCACCAGCAGAGGGATGGGGATCGGCAGTCAGCTTAGCGGTGGCTACACCTTC
>.|TRBJ2-7|.|TRBV14
CASSQSRMGANEQYF
TGTGCCAGCAGCCAATCACGCATGGGGGCTAACGAGCAGTACTTC